This passage covers 15 T cell receptor beta chains from one sample sequenced in a study of T-cell memory formation after mild COVID-19. TCRdb re-analysed the 5' RACE reads in MiXCR, keeping a single row per CDR3 protein. The sample includes hundreds of thousands of distinct CDR3 sequences, 15% to 20% of them seen just once. The specimen was PBMCs or a T cell subset sorted from them (not recorded which). The receptors were sampled from an adult woman who had mild COVID-19 (a few samples of this study predate the infection). Cell type and time point are not known.

V and J are TRBV2 and TRBJ2-1; D not certain. CDR3 size: 16 residues. The ends were cut back, 5 bases at V and 2 bases at J, with 16 bases in the middle. Germline-derived CDR1 and CDR2 are SNHLY and FYNNEI. The CDR3 DNA reads TGTGCCAGCAGTTTATTTCGCGGTTCTCCCTACAATGAGCAGTTCTTC. Its protein is CASSLFRGSPYNEQFF.

The CDR3 loop is CASSQVSGEGYEQYF. The CDR3, as DNA: TGTGCCAGCAGCCAAGTGTCGGGAGAAGGCTACGAGCAGTACTTC. The chain links TRBV4-2 to TRBJ2-7; maybe TRBD2 (6 bases). The CDR3 extends over 15 amino acids. Trimming pared 1 base from V and 3 bases from J, leaving 13 bases between. Germline loops: CDR1 LGHNA, CDR2 YNFKEQ.

The V gene is TRBV20-1, the J gene TRBJ2-7; D gene uncertain. Germline V lookup: CDR1 DFQATT, CDR2 SNEGSKA (reference sequence). CDR3 length: 12 residues. V was pared by 0 bases and J by 3 bases, with 6 bases between. The CDR3 spells CSAREVGYEQYF. Written as DNA, the CDR3 is TGCAGTGCTAGAGAAGTGGGCTACGAGCAGTACTTC.

The chain links TRBV7-7 to TRBJ2-1; TRBD2 agrees at 10 bases. J was trimmed by 8 bases and V by 3 bases; bases with no gene match: 7. CDR1 is SSHAT and CDR2 is FNYEAQ in the germline V gene (reference sequence). The CDR3 length is 15 residues. CDR3 nucleotides: TGTGCCAGCAGCTTCTTAGCGGGGGGACTGGATGAGCAGTTCTTC. Encoded protein: CASSFLAGGLDEQFF.

The V and J genes are TRBV6-5 and TRBJ2-5; D might be TRBD2 (6 bases). Germline V gives CDR1 MNHEY, CDR2 SVGAGI. The CDR3 contains 15 residues. The V end lost 5 bases, the J end lost 2 bases, and 15 bases lay between the germline ends. In nucleotides, the CDR3 is TGTGCCAGCAGTCGAGGAGGGGACCCACAAGAGACCCAGTACTTC. Protein: CASSRGGDPQETQYF.

This clonotype came up a few times. The rearrangement joins TRBV7-9 to TRBJ2-7; tentative D call: TRBD2 (5 bases). The ends were cut back, 0 bases at V and 1 base at J, with 13 bases in the middle. The CDR3 loop spans 16 amino acids. CDR1 is SEHNR and CDR2 is FQNEAQ in the germline V gene (reference sequence). The CDR3 coding sequence is TGTGCCAGCAGCTTAGCGCATCGGGGTTCTTCCTACGAGCAGTACTTC. Its translation: CASSLAHRGSSYEQYF.

The V and J genes are TRBV3-1 and TRBJ2-2; D is undetermined. Germline loops: CDR1 LGHDT, CDR2 YNNKEL (reference sequence). This CDR3 has 15 residues. Trimming pared 1 base from V and 4 bases from J, leaving 10 bases between. CDR3 in DNA: TGTGCCAGCAGCCAAGGTTCCACTGCCACCGGGGAGCTGTTTTTT. Amino acid sequence: CASSQGSTATGELFF.

Only a few counts were recorded for this clonotype. The V gene is TRBV5-4, the J gene TRBJ2-2, with a weak D call TRBD2 (6 bases). CDR3 length equals 15 residues. V shed 1 base and J shed 1 base, with 8 bases lying between them. Germline assignment: CDR1 SGHNT and CDR2 YYREEE (reference sequence). CDR3 bases: TGTGCCAGCAGCTTGTGGACTAAGAACACCGGGGAGCTGTTTTTT. This translates into CASSLWTKNTGELFF.

This clonotype came up a few times. DNA of the CDR3: TGTGCCAGCAGCTTAGGGCCGGGACTAGCGGGCCGCAATGAGCAGTTCTTC. Protein product: CASSLGPGLAGRNEQFF. The chain couples TRBV7-2 to TRBJ2-1; 12 bases are shared with TRBD2. CDR1 is SGHTA, CDR2 FQGNSA, per germline. Losses at the gene ends were 1 base for V and 6 bases for J; bases not matched to a gene: 7. CDR3 length: 17 amino acids.

This rearrangement joins TRBV5-4 to TRBJ2-1, with 11 bases fitting TRBD2. In germline, CDR1 is SGHNT, CDR2 YYREEE (reference sequence). CDR3 length: 16 amino acids. The V gene end was trimmed by 6 bases and the J gene end by 3 bases; junction bases not matched to a gene: 8. The CDR3 loop is CASTTGTSGGYNEQFF. The CDR3 DNA reads TGTGCCAGCACTACGGGAACTAGCGGGGGCTACAATGAGCAGTTCTTC.

This clonotype appeared a few times. The V call is TRBV18, the J call TRBJ2-1, with D tentatively TRBD1 or TRBD2 (5 bases each). Deletions cut 1 base from V and 10 bases from J, with 8 bases between. Germline loops: CDR1 KGHSH, CDR2 LQKENI. The CDR3 runs 12 residues. CDR3 in DNA: TGTGCCAGCTCACCACAGGGACGGGAGCAGTTCTTC. Translated, it gives CASSPQGREQFF.

This clonotype has just a few counts. V usage is TRBV11-1 and J usage is TRBJ2-3, with 7 bases that match TRBD1. This CDR3 spans 16 amino acids. The V and J ends lost 5 bases and 0 bases, in that order; junction bases with no gene match: 8. Per germline, CDR1 SGHAT and CDR2 FQDESV (reference sequence). The CDR3 reads CASSQDRAPSTDTQYF. The CDR3 DNA is TGTGCCAGCAGCCAAGACAGGGCCCCTAGCACAGATACGCAGTATTTT. The full variable domain, completed using reference TRBV11-1 and TRBJ2-3, is EAEVAQSPRYKITEKSQAVAFWCDPISGHATLYWYRQILGQGPELLVQFQDESVVDDSQLPKDRFSAERLKGVDSTLKIQPAELGDSAMYLCASSQDRAPSTDTQYFGPGTRLTVL.

The rearrangement joins TRBV6-1 to TRBJ1-1; no clear D. Germline V lookup: CDR1 MNHNS, CDR2 SASEGT. This CDR3 is 13 amino acids long. Trimming left V 2 bases short and J 5 bases short, with 9 bases between. The DNA for the CDR3 is TGTGCCAGCAGTGAAAGCAGGATTACTGAAGCTTTCTTT. This sequence encodes CASSESRITEAFF.

The chain carries TRBV12-3 or TRBV12-4 and TRBJ2-7; D gene unclear. This CDR3 is built from 14 residues. Trimming removed 8 bases from V and 6 bases from J, with 20 bases in between. CDR3 loop: CASGTSLALFEQYF. The DNA for the CDR3 is TGTGCCAGCGGAACGAGCTTGGCTCTCTTCGAGCAGTACTTC.

This clonotype was detected a few times. This chain joins TRBV29-1 and TRBJ2-7; TRBD2 matches 7 bases. V shed 1 base and J 2 bases; nucleotides not matched to a gene: 11. CDR1 SQVTM and CDR2 ANQGSEA come from the germline V gene. The CDR3 is 16 amino acids. The CDR3 DNA reads TGCAGCGTTGAAGGTCACTTGGGACTAAAAACCTACGAGCAGTACTTC. Translated: CSVEGHLGLKTYEQYF.